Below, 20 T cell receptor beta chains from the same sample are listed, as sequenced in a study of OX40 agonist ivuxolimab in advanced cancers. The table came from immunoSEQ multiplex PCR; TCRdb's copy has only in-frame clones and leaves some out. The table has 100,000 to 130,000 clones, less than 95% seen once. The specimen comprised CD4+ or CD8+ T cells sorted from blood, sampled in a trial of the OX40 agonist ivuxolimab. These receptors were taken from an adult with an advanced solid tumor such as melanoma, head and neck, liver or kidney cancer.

The CDR3, as DNA: TGTGCCAGCAGCCGACGTGGCCGGGACCCCGCGAGTGAGCAGTTCTTC. Its protein is CASSRRGRDPASEQFF. The chain uses TRBV9 and TRBJ2-1; the D gene could be TRBD1 or TRBD2 (5 bases each). Germline V gives CDR1 SGDLS, CDR2 YYNGEE. V shed 4 bases and J shed 9 bases, with 23 bases lying between them. This CDR3 contains 16 residues.

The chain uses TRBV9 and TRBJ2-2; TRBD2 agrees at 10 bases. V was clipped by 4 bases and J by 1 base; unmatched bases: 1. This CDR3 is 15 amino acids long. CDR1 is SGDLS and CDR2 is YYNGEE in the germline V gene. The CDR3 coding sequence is TGTGCCAGCAGCTCTAGCGGGAGGAACACCGGGGAGCTGTTTTTT. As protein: CASSSSGRNTGELFF.

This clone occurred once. The CDR3: CSAPGSSGSVSNEQFF. The CDR3 coding sequence is TGCAGCGCCCCTGGGTCTAGCGGGAGTGTGTCCAATGAGCAGTTCTTC. This rearrangement joins TRBV29-1 to TRBJ2-1, with 10 positions matching TRBD2. The CDR3 spans 16 residues. The trim removed 7 bases at V and 6 bases at J, leaving 15 bases unmatched. Germline lookup yields CDR1 SQVTM and CDR2 ANQGSEA.

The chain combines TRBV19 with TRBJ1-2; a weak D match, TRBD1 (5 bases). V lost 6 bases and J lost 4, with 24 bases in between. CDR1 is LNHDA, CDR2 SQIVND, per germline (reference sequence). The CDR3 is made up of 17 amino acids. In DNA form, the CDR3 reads TGTGCCAGTAGCGGGAGCCTCCTAGCGCTCGACAGCTATGGCTACACCTTC. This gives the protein CASSGSLLALDSYGYTF. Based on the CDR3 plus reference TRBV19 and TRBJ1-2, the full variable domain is DGGITQSPKYLFRKEGQNVTLSCEQNLNHDAMYWYRQDPGQGLRLIYYSQIVNDFQKGDIAEGYSVSREKKESFPLTVTSAQKNPTAFYLCASSGSLLALDSYGYTFGSGTRLTVV.

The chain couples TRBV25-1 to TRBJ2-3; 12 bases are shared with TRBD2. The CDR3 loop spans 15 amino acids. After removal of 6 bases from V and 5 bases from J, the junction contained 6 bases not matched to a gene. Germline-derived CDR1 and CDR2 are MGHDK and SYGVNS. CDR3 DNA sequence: TGTGCCAGCAGCAGCAGGGGACTAGCGGGAGATACGCAGTATTTT. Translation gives CASSSRGLAGDTQYF.

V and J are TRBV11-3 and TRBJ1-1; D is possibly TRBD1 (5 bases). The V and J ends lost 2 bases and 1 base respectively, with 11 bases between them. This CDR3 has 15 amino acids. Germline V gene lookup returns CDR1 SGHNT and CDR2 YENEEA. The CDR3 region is CASSLLGRANTEAFF. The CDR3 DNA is TGTGCCAGCAGCTTATTGGGACGGGCGAACACTGAAGCTTTCTTT.

The CDR3 is CASSLKTGVPYEQYF. The CDR3 region has the DNA TGTGCCAGCAGTTTAAAAACGGGGGTCCCCTACGAGCAGTACTTC. V gene TRBV27 combines with J gene TRBJ2-7, with TRBD2 as a possible D gene (6 bases). The CDR3 sequence is 15 residues long. Trimming took 2 bases from V and 2 from J, leaving 13 bases between them. Germline V lookup: CDR1 MNHEY, CDR2 SMNVEV (reference sequence).

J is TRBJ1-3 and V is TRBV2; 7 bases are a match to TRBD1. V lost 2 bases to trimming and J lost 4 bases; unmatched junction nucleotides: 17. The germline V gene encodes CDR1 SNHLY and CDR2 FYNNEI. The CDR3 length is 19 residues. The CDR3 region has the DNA TGTGCCAGCAGTGAATTAGGTACGGGACAGCCTTTGAAGGGAAACACCATATATTTT. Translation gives CASSELGTGQPLKGNTIYF.

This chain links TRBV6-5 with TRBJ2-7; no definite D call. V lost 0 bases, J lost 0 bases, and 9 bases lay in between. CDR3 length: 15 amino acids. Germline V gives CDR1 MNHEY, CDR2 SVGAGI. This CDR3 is CASSYSAAFSYEQYF. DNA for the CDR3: TGTGCCAGCAGTTACTCTGCGGCATTCTCCTACGAGCAGTACTTC.

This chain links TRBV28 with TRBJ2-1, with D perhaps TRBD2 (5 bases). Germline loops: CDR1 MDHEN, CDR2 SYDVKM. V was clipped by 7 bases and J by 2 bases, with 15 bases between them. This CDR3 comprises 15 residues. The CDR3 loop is CASKPQSGTYNEQFF. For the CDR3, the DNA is TGTGCCAGCAAACCCCAGAGCGGTACCTACAATGAGCAGTTCTTC.

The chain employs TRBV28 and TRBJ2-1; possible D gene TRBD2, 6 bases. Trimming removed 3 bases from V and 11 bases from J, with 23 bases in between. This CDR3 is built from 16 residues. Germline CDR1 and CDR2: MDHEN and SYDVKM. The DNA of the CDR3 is TGTGCCAGCAGTTTCGAGGGCCGTAGGCGGGGCTCTCAGCAGTTCTTC. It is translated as CASSFEGRRRGSQQFF. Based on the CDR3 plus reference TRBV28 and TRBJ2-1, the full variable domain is DVKVTQSSRYLVKRTGEKVFLECVQDMDHENMFWYRQDPGLGLRLIYFSYDVKMKEKGDIPEGYSVSREKKERFSLILESASTNQTSMYLCASSFEGRRRGSQQFFGPGTRLTVL.

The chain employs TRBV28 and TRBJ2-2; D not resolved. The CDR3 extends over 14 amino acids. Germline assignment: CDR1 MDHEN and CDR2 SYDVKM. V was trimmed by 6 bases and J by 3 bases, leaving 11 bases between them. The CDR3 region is CASSPPQYTGELFF. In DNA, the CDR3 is TGTGCCAGCAGCCCCCCCCAGTACACCGGGGAGCTGTTTTTT.

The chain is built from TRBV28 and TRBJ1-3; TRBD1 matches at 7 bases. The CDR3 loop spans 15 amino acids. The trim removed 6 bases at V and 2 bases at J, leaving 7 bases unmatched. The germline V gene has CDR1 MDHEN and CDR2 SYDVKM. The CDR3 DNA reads TGTGCCAGCAGCTCCTCCGGGACAGCTGGAAACACCATATATTTT. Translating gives CASSSSGTAGNTIYF.

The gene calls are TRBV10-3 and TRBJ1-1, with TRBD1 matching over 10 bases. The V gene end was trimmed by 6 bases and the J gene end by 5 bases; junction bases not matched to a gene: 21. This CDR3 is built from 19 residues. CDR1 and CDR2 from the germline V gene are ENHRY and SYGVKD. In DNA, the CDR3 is TGTGCCATCAGCCCCCTAGGGTGGGACAGGACAGGGGGTAATACTGAAGCTTTCTTT. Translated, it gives CAISPLGWDRTGGNTEAFF.

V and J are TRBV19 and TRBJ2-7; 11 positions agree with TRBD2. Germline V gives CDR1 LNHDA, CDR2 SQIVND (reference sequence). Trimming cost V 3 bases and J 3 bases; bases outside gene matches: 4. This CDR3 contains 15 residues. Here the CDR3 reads CASSIVSGRVYEQYF. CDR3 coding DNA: TGTGCCAGTAGTATCGTTAGCGGGAGGGTCTACGAGCAGTACTTC.

The DNA for the CDR3 is TGTGCCAGCAGGACTGGGGGGACAGGGGGTTTTGAGCAGTTCTTC. As protein: CASRTGGTGGFEQFF. This chain uses TRBV6-5 with TRBJ2-1; TRBD1 matches at 11 bases. Losses at the gene ends were 6 bases for V and 9 bases for J; bases not matched to a gene: 10. Per germline, CDR1 MNHEY and CDR2 SVGAGI. CDR3 length equals 15 residues.

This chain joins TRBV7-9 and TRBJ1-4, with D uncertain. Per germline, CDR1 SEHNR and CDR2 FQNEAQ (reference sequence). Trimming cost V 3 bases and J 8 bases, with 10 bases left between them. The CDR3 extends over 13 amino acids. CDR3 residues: CASSFQGNEKLFF. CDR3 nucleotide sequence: TGTGCCAGCAGCTTTCAAGGGAACGAAAAACTGTTTTTT.

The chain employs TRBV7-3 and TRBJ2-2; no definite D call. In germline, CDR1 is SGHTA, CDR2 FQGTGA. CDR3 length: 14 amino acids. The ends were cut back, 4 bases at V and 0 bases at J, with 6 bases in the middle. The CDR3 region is CASSSWANTGELFF. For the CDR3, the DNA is TGTGCCAGCAGCTCGTGGGCGAACACCGGGGAGCTGTTTTTT.

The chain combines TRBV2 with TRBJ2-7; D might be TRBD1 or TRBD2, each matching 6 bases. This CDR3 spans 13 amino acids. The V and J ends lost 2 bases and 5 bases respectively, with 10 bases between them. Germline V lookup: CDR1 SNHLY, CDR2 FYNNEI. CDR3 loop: CASSEFGGHEQYF. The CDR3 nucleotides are TGTGCCAGCAGTGAATTTGGGGGGCACGAGCAGTACTTC.

The CDR3 loop reads CASSPDRNGYTF. The CDR3 region has the DNA TGTGCCAGCAGTCCGGACAGGAATGGCTACACCTTC. The gene calls are TRBV2 and TRBJ1-2, with TRBD1 matching 7 bases. The length of the CDR3 is 12 residues. V dropped 5 bases and J dropped 6; count of bases not matched to a gene: 3. The V gene's germline CDR1 is SNHLY and CDR2 FYNNEI.